This T cell receptor (beta chain) was sequenced for a study of T cells in localized non-small cell lung cancer. Study-wide results and caveats: In adjacent lung appeared a median approximately 61 of the top 100 tumor clones.

CDR3 size: 16 residues. Germline V gene sequence: CDR1 SEHNR, CDR2 FQNEAQ (reference sequence). Trimming shortened V by 3 bases and J by 3 bases, and 16 bases separated the two germline ends. About this clone itself: The antigen remains undetermined.

Sequencing was performed with immunoSEQ multiplex PCR; in TCRdb, only in-frame clones are kept and a portion is missing. The profile shows tens of thousands of clones, around 85% of them singletons. The TCR originated in a male donor at least 60 years old with stage III squamous cell lung carcinoma. The V gene is TRBV7-9, the J gene TRBJ2-3, with TRBD2 as a possible D gene (6 bases). The sample consisted of peripheral blood, taken before any cancer treatment. The DNA of the CDR3 is TGTGCCAGCAGCTTTGGAGGGGCCCTCACTACAGATACGCAGTATTTT. Encoded protein: CASSFGGALTTDTQYF.